This TCR beta chain is drawn from a study of human T cells and chemical hapten exposure. Study overall: Patients, mostly women, had alopecia areata, alopecia totalis or alopecia universalis. General study points: Unchanged with DPC sensitization were TCRs above 1 in 1000 frequency. It was expanded TCRs that formed significantly more large CDR3 similarity clusters than controls did.

With respect to this clonotype: The antigen remains unidentified.

This CDR3 spans 12 amino acids. The V gene's germline CDR1 is DFQATT and CDR2 SNEGSKA (reference sequence). V dropped 1 base and J dropped 11; count of bases not matched to a gene: 6. Separate cDNA molecules received unique molecular identifiers, which the library attached to them. TCRdb processed the RACE reads anew with MiXCR; each CDR3 protein has one entry. Of around 300,000 distinct CDR3 sequences listed, roughly 7.4% are singletons. Time point described: pre-sensitization, week 0. Specified treatment: therapeutic diphenylcyclopropenone sensitization with weekly scalp DPC. The input for sequencing was whole blood, taken in connection with sensitization to the hapten diphenylcyclopropenone (DPC). The chain links TRBV20-1 to TRBJ1-1; TRBD1 agrees at 8 bases. This sequence originates from a man aged 18 to 35 with alopecia areata. Some clones in this sample may be carry-over from other donors' samples. CDR3 DNA sequence: TGCAGTGCTAGAGCCAGGGGGCATTTGGCTTTCTTT. Its translation: CSARARGHLAFF.